The 17 T cell receptor beta chains listed next were all sequenced from one sample in a study of Ad26.COV2.S vaccination and SARS-CoV-2 variants. Treatment meaning: some 20 received Ad26.COV2.S at low or high dose, single or two shots; 5 received placebo; per-sample allocation not given. Day 63 after the first injection of vaccine or placebo was the sampling time. Sequencing used immunoSEQ multiplex PCR; TCRdb keeps in-frame clones, though not all of them. The profile covers 250,000 or so clones, with 87% appearing a single time and about 2.8% taken by the ten largest. The specimen was peripheral blood, collected in a trial of Ad26.COV2.S vaccine versus placebo. These receptor sequences come from a person aged 18-65 years who received the Ad26.COV2.S COVID-19 vaccine or a placebo.

CDR3 in DNA: TGTGCCAGCAAGTATACAGGAGATGAAAAACTGTTTTTT. Translated: CASKYTGDEKLFF. The rearrangement links TRBV7-9 to TRBJ1-4; weak D call: TRBD1 (5 bases). The CDR3 is 13 residues long. Germline CDR1 is SEHNR and CDR2 is FQNEAQ (reference sequence). The V end lost 7 bases, the J end lost 6 bases, and 12 bases lay between the germline ends. The whole variable domain, filled in from reference TRBV7-9 and TRBJ1-4, reads DTGVSQNPRHKITKRGQNVTFRCDPISEHNRLYWYRQTLGQGPEFLTYFQNEAQLEKSRLLSDRFSAERPKGSFSTLEIQRTEQGDSAMYLCASKYTGDEKLFFGSGTQLSVL.

This clone was counted only a few times. The CDR3 sequence is CASSSTGGSNEQFF. The CDR3 nucleotides are TGTGCCAGCAGTTCGACGGGGGGGTCCAATGAGCAGTTCTTC. The chain links TRBV6-4 to TRBJ2-1; TRBD2 matches 8 bases. This CDR3 region has 14 residues. Germline CDR1 and CDR2: MRHNA and SNTAGT. V was pared by 5 bases and J by 6 bases, with 6 bases of the junction left unmatched.

The chain links TRBV4-3 to TRBJ1-2, with a tentative D call TRBD1 (6 bases). V was cut by 4 bases and J by 1 base, with 16 bases left in between. Per the germline V gene, CDR1 is LGHNA and CDR2 is YSLEER. The CDR3 contains 16 residues. The CDR3 spells CASSLSLTGVNYGYTF. In nucleotides, the CDR3 is TGCGCCAGCAGCCTTTCGTTGACAGGAGTTAACTATGGCTACACCTTC.

This chain connects TRBV28 to TRBJ2-1, with unresolved D. The CDR3 consists of 21 residues. CDR1 and CDR2 from the germline V gene are MDHEN and SYDVKM. The ends were cut back, 6 bases at V and 1 base at J, with 31 bases in the middle. The CDR3 DNA follows: TGTGCCAGCAGACCATTCTCAGGACGGAGATCAAGAAGGAGATCCTACAATGAGCAGTTCTTC. This sequence encodes CASRPFSGRRSRRRSYNEQFF.

The chain has TRBV29-1 and TRBJ1-2; D uncertain. V lost 4 bases and J 0 bases, leaving 18 bases between the germline ends. The CDR3 length is 16 residues. CDR1 is SQVTM and CDR2 is ANQGSEA in the germline V gene. CDR3 in amino acids: CSVGIARGRANYGYTF. CDR3 in DNA: TGCAGCGTTGGGATCGCTCGGGGTCGGGCTAACTATGGCTACACCTTC.

This clone was detected only a few times. The V gene is TRBV28, the J gene TRBJ2-1; 9 nucleotides line up with TRBD1. The CDR3 covers 13 residues. J gave up 15 bases and V 4 bases, and 10 bases lay outside the gene matches. CDR1 and CDR2 (germline): MDHEN, SYDVKM. The CDR3 nucleotides read TGTGCCAGCAGTTCCTACATGGGACAGGGAATGTTCTTC. Encoded protein: CASSSYMGQGMFF.

The chain employs TRBV19 and TRBJ1-3, with D possibly TRBD1 on 6 matching bases. The CDR3 runs 15 residues. Trimming left V 8 bases short and J 0 bases short, with 14 bases between. Germline V gene lookup returns CDR1 LNHDA and CDR2 SQIVND (reference sequence). CDR3 nucleotide sequence: TGTGCCAGTCGCCGGGACACGAACTCTGGAAACACCATATATTTT. It is translated as CASRRDTNSGNTIYF.

This sequence joins TRBV2 and TRBJ1-1, with D hard to call. Germline CDR1 reads SNHLY; CDR2 reads FYNNEI. The V end was cut by 1 base, the J end by 3 bases, with 6 bases between. This CDR3 has 13 residues. This CDR3 is CASSEEGYTEAFF. CDR3 DNA: TGTGCCAGCAGTGAAGAGGGATACACTGAAGCTTTCTTT.

This clone was detected only a few times. The rearrangement joins TRBV13 to TRBJ1-1; D ambiguous. Trimming took off 5 bases at V and 1 base at J, with 17 bases between the two ends. The CDR3 has 16 amino acids. The V gene's germline CDR1 is PRHDT and CDR2 FYEKMQ (reference sequence). This CDR3 is CASSPNSWAENTEAFF. CDR3 sequence (DNA): TGTGCCAGCAGCCCAAACTCCTGGGCCGAGAACACTGAAGCTTTCTTT.

This chain connects TRBV27 to TRBJ2-2; D might be TRBD2 (6 bases). This CDR3 has 17 amino acids. V was pared by 2 bases and J by 4 bases, with 17 bases between. Germline lookup yields CDR1 MNHEY and CDR2 SMNVEV (reference sequence). CDR3 amino acids: CASSLPGRGAGTGELFF. The CDR3 nucleotides are TGTGCCAGCAGTTTACCCGGGAGAGGGGCGGGCACCGGGGAGCTGTTTTTT.

In this sample, this clone turned up once. The chain recombines TRBV6-5 with TRBJ2-7, with 9 bases matching TRBD1. This CDR3 comprises 11 residues. Germline V lookup: CDR1 MNHEY, CDR2 SVGAGI. The J segment lost 12 bases and the V segment lost 11 bases, leaving 11 bases of the junction unmatched. CDR3 amino acids: CAGWDRAKGYV. The CDR3 DNA sequence: TGTGCCGGGTGGGACAGGGCAAAGGGGTACGTC.

The V and J genes are TRBV7-9 and TRBJ2-3; D is ambiguous. Germline V gene lookup returns CDR1 SEHNR and CDR2 FQNEAQ (reference sequence). The V end was cut by 5 bases, the J end by 5 bases, with 14 bases between. The CDR3 sequence is 14 residues long. The DNA for the CDR3 is TGTGCCAGCAGCCCCCGTACCGCGAGAGATACGCAGTATTTT. Encoded protein: CASSPRTARDTQYF.

The chain is built from TRBV19 and TRBJ2-3; perhaps TRBD1 as D (6 bases). CDR3 length equals 15 residues. Germline V gene data show CDR1 as LNHDA and CDR2 as SQIVND (reference sequence). V lost 5 bases and J 2 bases, leaving 14 bases between the germline ends. CDR3 nucleotides: TGTGCCAGTAGTGGGTCAGGGGCTTACACAGATACGCAGTATTTT. Translated: CASSGSGAYTDTQYF.

This chain connects TRBV7-6 to TRBJ2-1; D ambiguous. Trimming removed 1 base from V and 4 bases from J, with 5 bases in between. The CDR3 contains 13 residues. Germline lookup yields CDR1 SGHVS and CDR2 FNYEAQ. CDR3 in DNA: TGTGCCAGCAGCTTAGTGTTGTACAATGAGCAGTTCTTC. It codes for CASSLVLYNEQFF. Full variable domain (outside the CDR3, taken from reference TRBV7-6 and TRBJ2-1): GAGVSQSPRYKVTKRGQDVALRCDPISGHVSLYWYRQALGQGPEFLTYFNYEAQQDKSGLPNDRFSAERPEGSISTLTIQRTEQRDSAMYRCASSLVLYNEQFFGPGTRLTVL.

Only one count was recorded for this clone. J is TRBJ2-3 and V is TRBV6-5; 12 positions agree with TRBD2. CDR3 length: 14 amino acids. The junction had 2 bases not matched to a gene; V was cut back by 6 bases and J by 4 bases. Germline V gene sequence: CDR1 MNHEY, CDR2 SVGAGI. In DNA, the CDR3 is TGTGCCAGCAGGACTAGCGGGAGTTCAGATACGCAGTATTTT. Its translation: CASRTSGSSDTQYF.

This chain uses TRBV19 with TRBJ1-2, with 10 positions matching TRBD1. Germline loops: CDR1 LNHDA, CDR2 SQIVND (reference sequence). The CDR3 loop spans 17 amino acids. V trimming: 8 bases; J trimming: 7 bases; junction bases outside the gene matches: 19. The CDR3 region is CASQIGTGASEGIGYTF. The CDR3 DNA is TGTGCCAGTCAGATCGGGACAGGGGCGTCGGAGGGTATTGGCTACACCTTC.

A single count supports this clone. The CDR3 region has the DNA TGTGCCAGCAGGCGGGCAGGAGGTCTCTACGAGCAGTACGTC. Translated: CASRRAGGLYEQYV. The genes are TRBV27 and TRBJ2-7; maybe TRBD2 (5 bases). The CDR3 has 14 amino acids. The germline V gene has CDR1 MNHEY and CDR2 SMNVEV (reference sequence). With 6 bases removed from V and 3 bases from J, the gap between germline ends came to 15 bases.